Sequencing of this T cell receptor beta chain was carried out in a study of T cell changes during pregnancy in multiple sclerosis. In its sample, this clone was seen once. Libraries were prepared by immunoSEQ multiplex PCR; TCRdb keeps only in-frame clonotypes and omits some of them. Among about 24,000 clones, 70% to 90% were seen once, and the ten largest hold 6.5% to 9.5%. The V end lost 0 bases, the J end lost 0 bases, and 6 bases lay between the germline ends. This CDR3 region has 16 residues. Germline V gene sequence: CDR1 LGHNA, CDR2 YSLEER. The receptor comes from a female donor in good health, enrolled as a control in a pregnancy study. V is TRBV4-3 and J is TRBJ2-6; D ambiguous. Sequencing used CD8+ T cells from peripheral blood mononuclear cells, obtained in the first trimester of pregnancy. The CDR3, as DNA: TGCGCCAGCAGCCAAGAGGGCCACTCTGGGGCCAACGTCCTGACTTTC. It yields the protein CASSQEGHSGANVLTF.